A single sample gave rise to the 20 T cell receptor beta chains below, sequenced in a study of blood T cells in healthy people across ages. Primed by a sample-barcoded 5' primer and a J-beta primer mix, a second PCR proceeded for about 7 to 11 cycles. TCRdb reanalysed the 5' RACE reads using MiXCR and keeps one entry per CDR3 protein. This sample has about 1.6 million distinct CDR3 sequences, with about 31% found just once. Sequencing was done on a sample of blood. The receptors come from a woman in her thirties in good health.

The V and J genes are TRBV4-2 and TRBJ2-3; TRBD2 agrees at 9 bases. With 4 bases clipped from V and 0 bases from J, the junction kept 17 bases outside the gene matches. CDR1 is LGHNA and CDR2 is YNFKEQ in the germline V gene. CDR3 size: 20 residues. The CDR3 sequence: CASSRTPGLAPLGSTDTQYF. The CDR3 DNA sequence: TGTGCCAGCAGCCGTACCCCGGGACTAGCTCCTCTCGGGAGCACAGATACGCAGTATTTT.

V usage is TRBV20-1 and J usage is TRBJ1-2; possibly TRBD1 for D (5 bases). CDR1 and CDR2 from the germline V gene are DFQATT and SNEGSKA (reference sequence). The CDR3 consists of 14 residues. V shed 1 base and J shed 2 bases, with 11 bases lying between them. The CDR3 sequence: CSARGQGSNYGYTF. The CDR3 DNA reads TGCAGTGCTAGAGGCCAGGGCTCAAACTATGGCTACACCTTC.

Written as DNA, the CDR3 is TGTGCCAGCAGGGATGGCACCTGGTTCTCTGGGGCCAACGTCCTGACTTTC. Amino acids: CASRDGTWFSGANVLTF. The V call is TRBV6-1, the J call TRBJ2-6; no reliable D call. CDR1 and CDR2 from the germline V gene are MNHNS and SASEGT. The CDR3 loop spans 17 amino acids. V lost 6 bases and J 0 bases, leaving 15 bases between the germline ends.

This clonotype was counted between two and nine times. This rearrangement joins TRBV10-2 to TRBJ1-2; TRBD1 matches 7 bases. In germline, CDR1 is WSHSY, CDR2 SAAADI. With V trimmed by 7 bases and J by 0 bases, 8 bases remained unmatched. There are 15 residues in the CDR3. The CDR3 protein is CASTPDRLTNYGYTF. The DNA of the CDR3 is TGCGCCAGCACCCCGGACAGGTTGACTAACTATGGCTACACCTTC.

The V and J genes are TRBV20-1 and TRBJ2-3; D unclear. The CDR3 has 14 residues. V shed 6 bases and J shed 6 bases, with 19 bases lying between them. The germline V gene encodes CDR1 DFQATT and CDR2 SNEGSKA (reference sequence). CDR3 sequence: CSAPLELVYDTQYF. In DNA, the CDR3 is TGCAGTGCCCCATTAGAATTGGTCTACGATACGCAGTATTTT.

This clonotype showed up just once. This chain joins TRBV7-2 and TRBJ2-2, with TRBD2 identical over 8 bases. J was trimmed by 6 bases and V by 0 bases; bases with no gene match: 9. Germline values: CDR1 SGHTA, CDR2 FQGNSA. CDR3 length: 17 amino acids. In DNA, the CDR3 is TGTGCCAGCAGCTTAGCTGGCGGGGGGTCTGGGGCCGGGGAGCTGTTTTTT. It translates to CASSLAGGGSGAGELFF.

This clonotype was counted between two and nine times. The chain is built from TRBV4-1 and TRBJ1-5, with D possibly being TRBD1 (5 bases). This CDR3 is 20 amino acids long. Germline V gives CDR1 MGHRA, CDR2 YSYEKL. Trimming took off 2 bases at V and 2 bases at J, with 25 bases between the two ends. The CDR3 DNA reads TGCGCCAGCAGCCAACACGCGACGGGTCGGGGGGAATGGGGCAATCAGCCCCAGCATTTT. Translating it yields CASSQHATGRGEWGNQPQHF.

There are a few counts of this clonotype. The chain has TRBV2 and TRBJ1-2, with unresolved D. The germline V gene encodes CDR1 SNHLY and CDR2 FYNNEI. CDR3 length: 14 amino acids. Trimming cost V 2 bases and J 5 bases, with 12 bases left between them. CDR3 in amino acids: CASSETGFVYGYTF. The CDR3 DNA reads as TGTGCCAGCAGTGAAACGGGTTTTGTTTATGGCTACACCTTC. The complete variable domain, with remaining parts taken from reference TRBV2 and TRBJ1-2, reads EPEVTQTPSHQVTQMGQEVILRCVPISNHLYFYWYRQILGQKVEFLVSFYNNEISEKSEIFDDQFSVERPDGSNFTLKIRSTKLEDSAMYFCASSETGFVYGYTFGSGTRLTVV.

This rearrangement joins TRBV28 to TRBJ2-7, with 7 positions matching TRBD2. V was clipped by 6 bases and J by 3 bases; unmatched bases: 8. This CDR3 has 14 residues. Per germline, CDR1 MDHEN and CDR2 SYDVKM. The CDR3 sequence: CASRSREGLYEQYF. The CDR3 coding sequence is TGTGCCAGCAGGAGCAGGGAGGGGCTCTACGAGCAGTACTTC.

This chain joins TRBV10-1 and TRBJ2-1; 14 bases agree with TRBD2. The CDR3 covers 18 residues. V trimming: 2 bases; J trimming: 3 bases; junction bases outside the gene matches: 6. Germline assignment: CDR1 WNHNN and CDR2 SYGVQD (reference sequence). CDR3 sequence (DNA): TGCGCCAGCAGTGAGGGGACTAGCGGGGGAATGCTCTACAATGAGCAGTTCTTC. Encoded protein: CASSEGTSGGMLYNEQFF.

Many counts were recorded for this clonotype. The chain joins TRBV5-1 to TRBJ2-1; TRBD1 is a possible D gene (5 bases). This CDR3 region has 15 residues. Germline CDR1 SGHRS, CDR2 YFSETQ. V lost 0 bases to trimming and J lost 0 bases, with 7 bases between them. The CDR3 DNA is TGCGCCAGCAGCTTGGGGGGCCGCTCCTACAATGAGCAGTTCTTC. Translating it yields CASSLGGRSYNEQFF.

This clonotype has a count of ten or more. V is TRBV6-2 or TRBV6-3 and J is TRBJ2-5, with D possibly being TRBD1 (5 bases). Trimming removed 7 bases at V and 6 bases at J, with 15 bases between. The CDR3 has 13 residues. Germline values: CDR1 MNHEY, CDR2 SVGEGT. The CDR3 region is CASISDSMQTQYF. The CDR3 coding sequence is TGTGCCAGCATTTCAGACAGCATGCAGACCCAGTACTTC.

This chain connects TRBV9 to TRBJ2-3, with D perhaps matching TRBD2 (6 bases). The CDR3 consists of 16 residues. Deletions cut 3 bases from V and 3 bases from J, with 17 bases between. Germline CDR1 and CDR2: SGDLS and YYNGEE. The CDR3 sequence is CASSARVLGGTDTQYF. The CDR3 bases are TGTGCCAGCAGCGCCCGGGTCCTTGGGGGGACAGATACGCAGTATTTT.

This clonotype was recorded a few times. V gene TRBV20-1 combines with J gene TRBJ2-6; 7 nucleotides line up with TRBD1. Per the germline V gene, CDR1 is DFQATT and CDR2 is SNEGSKA (reference sequence). The CDR3 totals 16 residues. Trimming cost V 4 bases and J 0 bases; bases outside gene matches: 6. The chain's CDR3 is CSATDRQSSGANVLTF. DNA for the CDR3: TGCAGTGCTACGGACAGGCAAAGCTCTGGGGCCAACGTCCTGACTTTC.

The chain has TRBV20-1 and TRBJ2-1, with 11 bases matching TRBD2. This CDR3 spans 15 amino acids. The J segment lost 7 bases and the V segment lost 6 bases, leaving 11 bases of the junction unmatched. Germline values: CDR1 DFQATT, CDR2 SNEGSKA (reference sequence). The CDR3 DNA is TGCAGTGCGCGAATAGCGGGAGGGTCCCATAATGAGCAGTTCTTC. Its protein product is CSARIAGGSHNEQFF.

The chain uses TRBV12-3 or TRBV12-4 and TRBJ1-2; tentatively, D is TRBD1 (5 bases). This CDR3 has 14 amino acids. V lost 10 bases and J 0 bases, leaving 15 bases between the germline ends. The CDR3 region is CANNMGGSNYGYTF. The DNA for the CDR3 is TGTGCCAACAATATGGGGGGTTCTAACTATGGCTACACCTTC.

This chain joins TRBV11-2 and TRBJ1-2; no firm D call. In germline, CDR1 is SGHAT, CDR2 FQNNGV. V was clipped by 4 bases and J by 7 bases, with 22 bases between them. The CDR3 consists of 16 residues. The CDR3 loop reads CASSSTPSSQPGGYTF. DNA for the CDR3: TGTGCCAGCAGCTCCACCCCCAGTAGCCAGCCGGGTGGCTACACCTTC.

The sample holds many counts of this clonotype. The rearrangement links TRBV3-1 to TRBJ2-7, with 8 bases fitting TRBD1. The CDR3 length is 14 residues. From germline, CDR1 is LGHDT and CDR2 YNNKEL (reference sequence). The ends lost 6 bases at V and 2 bases at J; junction bases unmatched: 6. Here the CDR3 reads CASSRAQGAYEQYF. The DNA of the CDR3 is TGTGCCAGCAGTCGAGCACAGGGGGCCTACGAGCAGTACTTC.

This clonotype has at least ten counts. The gene calls are TRBV6-6 and TRBJ1-1, with no clear D. V was clipped by 2 bases and J by 1 base, with 5 bases between them. Looked up from germline, CDR1 is MNHNY and CDR2 is SVGAGI (reference sequence). There are 13 residues in the CDR3. CDR3 nucleotide sequence: TGTGCCAGCAGTTACACGGGGAACACTGAAGCTTTCTTT. This gives the protein CASSYTGNTEAFF.

In this sample, this clonotype turned up a few times. The chain couples TRBV6-2 or TRBV6-3 to TRBJ1-5; D is perhaps TRBD1 (6 bases). There are 14 residues in the CDR3. Germline lookup yields CDR1 MNHEY and CDR2 SVGEGT. V was cut by 7 bases and J by 4 bases, with 14 bases left in between. The CDR3 sequence: CASTPGGQNQPQHF. DNA of the CDR3: TGTGCCAGCACCCCGGGGGGGCAAAATCAGCCCCAGCATTTT.